This TCR beta chain was captured in a study of OX40 agonist ivuxolimab in advanced cancers. Study findings and constraints: Normalized T-cell clonal expansion was also low in a subset of nonresponders. More expanded clones were found, on average, in CD8+ than in CD4+ T cells.

The CDR3 sequence is 14 residues long. Germline V lookup: CDR1 ENHRY, CDR2 SYGVKD. The V and J ends lost 11 bases and 4 bases respectively, with 20 bases between them. Sequencing used immunoSEQ multiplex PCR; TCRdb keeps in-frame clones, though not all of them. The table lists 50,000 to 60,000 clones, about 85% of them singletons. As regards this clone: The antigen is not known.

The gene calls are TRBV10-3 and TRBJ1-2, with D possibly being TRBD1 (5 bases). This TCR came from an adult with an advanced solid tumor such as melanoma, head and neck, liver or kidney cancer. Sequencing was performed on CD4+ or CD8+ T cells sorted from blood, taken in a trial of the OX40 agonist ivuxolimab. The CDR3 reads CAVRANRDLYGYTF. The CDR3 coding sequence is TGTGCCGTCCGGGCCAACCGGGACCTCTATGGCTACACCTTC.